Shown below are 4 T cell receptor beta chains from a single sample sequenced in a study of blood T cell repertoires in COVID-19. This table comes from immunoSEQ multiplex PCR, and its TCRdb copy is limited to in-frame clones, with some not included. The sample holds some 170,000 clones, 87% seen once. Sequenced: PBMCs or T cells enriched from blood (not recorded which). All receptors come from a human donor with acute COVID-19. The donor label of this sample is uncertain.

In its sample, this clone was seen once. This rearrangement joins TRBV7-9 to TRBJ2-7; D might be TRBD2 (5 bases). This CDR3 contains 16 residues. The germline V and J ends were trimmed by 6 bases and 2 bases, with 20 bases remaining between them. The germline CDR1 and CDR2 sequences are SEHNR and FQNEAQ (reference sequence). In DNA form, the CDR3 reads TGTGCCAGCAGTCCCTTCCGGACTCTCGCAACCTACGAGCAGTACTTC. This codes for CASSPFRTLATYEQYF.

J is TRBJ1-2 and V is TRBV4-3; D is ambiguous. V was cut by 0 bases and J by 4 bases, with 12 bases left in between. The CDR3 contains 15 residues. Germline CDR1 LGHNA, CDR2 YSLEER. The CDR3 loop is CASSQDWAALYGYTF. CDR3 coding DNA: TGCGCCAGCAGCCAAGATTGGGCAGCACTCTATGGCTACACCTTC.

This chain uses TRBV3-1 (or the pseudogene TRBV3-2) with TRBJ2-7, with 8 bases identical to TRBD2. Trimming took 4 bases from V and 4 from J; bases not matched to a gene: 9. Per germline, CDR1 LGHDT and CDR2 YNNKEL (reference sequence). The CDR3 covers 15 residues. CDR3 sequence reads: CASSPQAGEVYEQYF. The CDR3 DNA follows: TGTGCCAGCAGCCCTCAAGCGGGGGAGGTATACGAGCAGTACTTC.

This clone was detected once. This chain connects TRBV27 to TRBJ1-1, with 9 bases fitting TRBD1. Germline assignment: CDR1 MNHEY and CDR2 SMNVEV (reference sequence). This CDR3 has 13 amino acids. With 4 bases clipped from V and 5 bases from J, the junction kept 2 bases outside the gene matches. The CDR3 sequence: CASSSGTGTEAFF. The CDR3 region has the DNA TGTGCCAGCAGTTCCGGGACAGGGACTGAAGCTTTCTTT.